The T cell receptor beta chain described here comes from a study of OX40 agonist ivuxolimab in advanced cancers. The study in broad terms: Ivuxolimab was a fully human IgG2 agonistic monoclonal antibody targeting the costimulatory receptor OX40 (CD134). Intravenous ivuxolimab was administered to patients every 2 weeks at six dose levels: 0.01, 0.1, 0.3, 1.5, 3 and 10 mg/kg. Of the roughly 52 dose-escalation patients, hepatocellular carcinoma was present in about 19, melanoma in about 15, renal cell carcinoma in 9 and head and neck cancer in 9. The paper covers the monotherapy dose-escalation part of the phase I ivuxolimab trial, which included N of about 50 patients. Prior anti-PD-1, anti-PD-L1 or anti-CTLA-4 therapy was permitted, and checkpoint inhibitors had been received by less than 45% of dose-escalation patients. The dose-escalation cohort was 82.7% male with a mean age of about 60 years, ranging from about 23 to 85. Partial responses were achieved by three dose-escalation patients, of whom one had hepatocellular carcinoma and two had cutaneous melanoma. The point of sequencing TCRbeta in the periphery was to test whether ivuxolimab changed TCR sequence diversity and drove clonal T-cell expansion. The research as a whole found: Low levels of normalized T-cell clonal expansion were also shown by some nonresponding patients. At doses of 0.1 to 3.0 mg/kg, clonal expansion of both CD4+ and CD8+ T cells in blood was seen between baseline and week 6. In partial responders in the 0.1-3.0 mg/kg groups, normalized peripheral clonal expansion was found to be among the lowest, especially among CD8+ T cells. After ivuxolimab, CD8+ T cells had more expanded clones than CD4+ T cells on average. The antigen specificity of the clonally expanded peripheral T cells was not determined.

This clone was detected only a few times. Its antigen is unknown. Per-nucleotide qualities are absent, and no much larger clonotype sits a single base away. The trial excluded patients who had a history of autoimmune disease or were on systemic immunosuppression. Peripheral blood for TCR sequencing was drawn from every dose cohort at baseline, at cycle 4 day 1 and at cycle 7 day 1. Samples came from an open-label, multicenter, first-in-human phase I dose-escalation trial of ivuxolimab. Adults with locally advanced or metastatic melanoma, renal cell, hepatocellular, or head and neck squamous cell carcinoma were enrolled in the trial. Before TCR sequencing, CD4+ T cells and CD8+ T cells were sorted from peripheral blood as separate populations. Genomic DNA was isolated from the sorted cells so that the TCRbeta CDR3 region could be sequenced. TCRbeta CDR3 regions were sequenced using the immunoSEQ Assay. The table was pulled from immuneACCESS by TCRdb, which kept in-frame rearrangements only. Such tables lose some clones; where checked, under half of the loss comes from unresolved V genes, and the rest has no known cause. This sample comprises about 6,200 clones, 70% to 90% of them detected only once. The top ten hold approximately 23% of the sample.

This sample comprised CD4+ or CD8+ T cells sorted from blood, obtained in a trial of the OX40 agonist ivuxolimab. The clonotype was recovered from an adult with an advanced solid tumor such as melanoma, head and neck, liver or kidney cancer.

This receptor carries the CDR3 CASSRAVGDYEQYF. The bases read TGTGCCAGCAGCCGAGCGGTAGGTGACTACGAGCAGTACTTC. Here the chain combines TRBV9 and TRBJ2-7; the D region possibly corresponds to TRBD2 (5 bases align). The germline V gene gives CDR1 as SGDLS and CDR2 as YYNGEE. There are 14 amino acids in the CDR3, from cysteine to phenylalanine inclusive. Of all the DNA, just the CDR3 is kept, 42 bases in frame from base 1. Trimming removed 4 bases from V and 3 bases from J, leaving 14 bases between the germline ends.